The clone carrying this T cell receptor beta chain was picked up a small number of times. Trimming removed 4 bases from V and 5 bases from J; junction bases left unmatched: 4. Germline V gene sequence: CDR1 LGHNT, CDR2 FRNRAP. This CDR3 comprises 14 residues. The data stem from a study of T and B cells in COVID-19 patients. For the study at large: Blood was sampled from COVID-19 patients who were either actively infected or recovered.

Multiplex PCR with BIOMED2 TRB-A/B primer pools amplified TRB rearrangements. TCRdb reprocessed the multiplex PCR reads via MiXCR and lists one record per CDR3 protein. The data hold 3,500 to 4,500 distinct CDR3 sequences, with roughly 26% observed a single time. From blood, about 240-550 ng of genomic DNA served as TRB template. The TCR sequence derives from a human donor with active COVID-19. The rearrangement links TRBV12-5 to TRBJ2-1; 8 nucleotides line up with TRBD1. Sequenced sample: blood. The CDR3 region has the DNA TGTGCTAGTGGTTCAAGGACAGGGCACAATGAGCAGTTCTTC. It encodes CASGSRTGHNEQFF.